The clone carrying this TCR beta chain was picked up many times. Its antigen is currently unknown. This record belongs to a study of human T cells and chemical hapten exposure. Study context: On the upper back, patch tests were applied with 0.01% DPC and read at 6 days. Patients were mainly female, each with alopecia areata, totalis or universalis.

In TCRdb, the RACE reads were re-called with MiXCR into one record per CDR3 protein. The profile shows approximately 52,000 distinct CDR3 sequences, about 9.2% of them singletons. The time point denotes: pre-sensitization, week 0. Noted treatment: therapeutic diphenylcyclopropenone sensitization with weekly scalp DPC. Every patch test was put on after a blood sample was taken. The study, taken as a whole, reports: DPC sensitization produced no change in TCRs with frequency above 1 in 1000.

With 5 bases clipped from V and 2 bases from J, the junction kept 15 bases outside the gene matches. CDR1 is SGHVS, CDR2 FQNEAQ, per germline. This CDR3 spans 19 amino acids. The material was whole blood, obtained in connection with sensitization to the hapten diphenylcyclopropenone (DPC). The clonotype was recovered from a woman between 40 and 50 years old with alopecia areata. Some clones in this sample may be carry-over from other donors' samples. This rearrangement joins TRBV7-8 to TRBJ1-5; 10 bases agree with TRBD1. CDR3 residues: CASSGYRDRGIVGNQPQHF. The CDR3, as DNA: TGTGCCAGCAGCGGATACCGGGACAGGGGTATAGTTGGCAATCAGCCCCAGCATTTT.